These 24 T cell receptor beta chains came from one sample sequenced in a study of identical twins. Via MiXCR, TCRdb re-called the 5' RACE reads, giving one row per CDR3 protein. The data contain hundreds of thousands of distinct CDR3 sequences, roughly 20% of them singletons. The same sample was also studied in work on T cells expressing NK-cell markers.

The material sequenced was PBMCs. These receptors originate from a woman aged 18 to 35 in good health.

The gene calls are TRBV20-1 and TRBJ1-4; the D gene is possibly TRBD1 (5 bases). The CDR3 sequence is 11 residues long. The germline gives CDR1 DFQATT, CDR2 SNEGSKA (reference sequence). V was shortened by 6 bases and J by 12 bases, with 14 bases between the two germline ends. CDR3 loop: CSAARGIELFF. The CDR3 DNA reads TGCAGTGCCGCGAGGGGAATTGAACTGTTTTTT.

This clonotype was observed a single time. The gene calls are TRBV7-2 and TRBJ2-5, with D unresolved. With 1 base removed from V and 5 bases from J, the gap between germline ends came to 8 bases. CDR3 size: 13 residues. The germline V gene encodes CDR1 SGHTA and CDR2 FQGNSA. The CDR3 loop is CASSLELWETQYF. DNA of the CDR3: TGTGCCAGCAGCTTAGAACTGTGGGAGACCCAGTACTTC.

This clonotype was observed at least ten times. V and J are TRBV20-1 and TRBJ2-1; 9 bases align to TRBD2. This CDR3 is 12 amino acids long. Germline-derived CDR1 and CDR2 are DFQATT and SNEGSKA (reference sequence). Unmatched junction bases numbered 7, after V lost 6 bases and J lost 10 bases. For the CDR3, the DNA is TGCAGTGCCCAGCGCGGGGGGGGGGAGCAGTTCTTC. Residues: CSAQRGGGEQFF.

This clonotype was observed a handful of times. The CDR3 sequence is CASSLATSEKLFF. The CDR3 DNA reads TGTGCCAGCAGCTTAGCGACGTCCGAAAAACTGTTTTTT. The chain links TRBV7-9 to TRBJ1-4; D not certain. In germline, CDR1 is SEHNR, CDR2 FQNEAQ (reference sequence). The length of the CDR3 is 13 residues. V was cut by 0 bases and J by 8 bases, with 7 bases left in between.

The table lists this clonotype with a few counts. The chain links TRBV20-1 to TRBJ1-6; D gene unclear. The ends were cut back, 6 bases at V and 6 bases at J, with 21 bases in the middle. The CDR3 length is 16 residues. In germline, CDR1 is DFQATT, CDR2 SNEGSKA (reference sequence). The CDR3: CSAEVAIRTFNSPLHF. DNA of the CDR3: TGCAGTGCCGAAGTGGCAATCCGGACCTTTAATTCACCCCTCCACTTT.

In its sample, this clonotype was seen a few times. As DNA, the CDR3 is TGCAGTGCTAGATTGGGGGGCGGGAGGGAAGAGACCCAGTACTTC. This codes for CSARLGGGREETQYF. This chain connects TRBV20-1 to TRBJ2-5; 9 bases align to TRBD2. Germline V gene sequence: CDR1 DFQATT, CDR2 SNEGSKA (reference sequence). After removal of 2 bases from V and 3 bases from J, the junction contained 7 bases not matched to a gene. This CDR3 is 15 amino acids long.

The rearrangement uses TRBV6-1 and TRBJ2-1, with 7 positions matching TRBD1. CDR3 length equals 19 residues. Germline V gene data show CDR1 as MNHNS and CDR2 as SASEGT. V lost 9 bases, J lost 0 bases, and 20 bases stayed unmatched. Here the CDR3 DNA reads TGTGCCAGTCCCGCTGGAAGGACAGGAACGGTGTCCTCCTACAATGAGCAGTTCTTC. It is translated as CASPAGRTGTVSSYNEQFF.

The table lists this clonotype with a few counts. J is TRBJ2-3 and V is TRBV5-1; D remains unclear. Germline CDR1 and CDR2: SGHRS and YFSETQ. The CDR3 loop spans 15 amino acids. V lost 0 bases and J lost 4, with 12 bases in between. CDR3 sequence reads: CASSLEVLVADTQYF. Here the CDR3 DNA reads TGCGCCAGCAGCTTGGAGGTTTTAGTCGCAGATACGCAGTATTTT.

This chain uses TRBV10-3 with TRBJ2-2; no firm D call. The CDR3 has 12 amino acids. Trimming took 5 bases from V and 4 from J, leaving 5 bases between them. Germline CDR1 ENHRY, CDR2 SYGVKD. CDR3 loop: CAISQSTGELFF. For the CDR3, the DNA is TGTGCCATCAGTCAGAGCACCGGGGAGCTGTTTTTT.

The V and J genes are TRBV11-3 and TRBJ1-1; D call uncertain. Germline V lookup: CDR1 SGHNT, CDR2 YENEEA. The CDR3 spans 12 residues. V gave up 5 bases and J gave up 3 bases, with 7 bases separating them. CDR3 protein: CASSALDTEAFF. In nucleotides, the CDR3 is TGTGCCAGCAGCGCTCTAGACACTGAAGCTTTCTTT. The entire variable domain, with the rest obtained from reference TRBV11-3 and TRBJ1-1, is as follows: EAGVVQSPRYKIIEKKQPVAFWCNPISGHNTLYWYLQNLGQGPELLIRYENEEAVDDSQLPKDRFSAERLKGVDSTLKIQPAELGDSAVYLCASSALDTEAFFGQGTRLTVV.

The rearrangement uses TRBV6-1 and TRBJ1-2; D is unresolved. V shed 7 bases and J shed 8 bases, with 14 bases lying between them. Germline lookup yields CDR1 MNHNS and CDR2 SASEGT. CDR3 length equals 12 residues. For the CDR3, the DNA is TGTGCCAGCATTTCGTCGAGCGTGGGCTACACCTTC. Residues: CASISSSVGYTF.

This rearrangement joins TRBV12-3 or TRBV12-4 to TRBJ2-7; D is uncertain. This CDR3 is built from 13 residues. The V end lost 7 bases, the J end lost 3 bases, and 13 bases lay between the germline ends. The CDR3 nucleotides are TGTGCCAGCAAGAAGGGTGTTTACTACGAGCAGTACTTC. Protein sequence: CASKKGVYYEQYF.

This clonotype was observed once. V gene TRBV19 combines with J gene TRBJ2-7, with D tentatively TRBD1 (5 bases). The CDR3 runs to 13 residues. In germline, CDR1 is LNHDA, CDR2 SQIVND (reference sequence). With 7 bases removed from V and 6 bases from J, the gap between germline ends came to 16 bases. In nucleotides, the CDR3 is TGTGCCAGTAAGAGACAGTTCGAGAGCGAGCAGTACTTC. It is translated as CASKRQFESEQYF.

The chain has TRBV7-2 and TRBJ1-2; D gene uncertain. Germline V gene data show CDR1 as SGHTA and CDR2 as FQGNSA. V lost 7 bases and J 6 bases, leaving 15 bases between the germline ends. The CDR3 is 13 amino acids. The CDR3 sequence: CASTRERADGYTF. As DNA, the CDR3 is TGTGCCAGCACGCGGGAAAGGGCAGATGGCTACACCTTC. The variable domain in full, with the rest retrieved from reference TRBV7-2 and TRBJ1-2, is GAGVSQSPSNKVTEKGKDVELRCDPISGHTALYWYRQSLGQGLEFLIYFQGNSAPDKSGLPSDRFSAERTGGSVSTLTIQRTQQEDSAVYLCASTRERADGYTFGSGTRLTVV.

This sequence joins TRBV10-3 and TRBJ2-1; D might be TRBD1 or TRBD2, each matching 5 bases. Between the trimmed V and J ends, which lost 10 bases and 9 bases, there was a span of 13 bases. The CDR3 has 11 amino acids. Germline CDR1 and CDR2: ENHRY and SYGVKD. DNA for the CDR3: TGTGCCACCTCTGGGGGAAGTGAGCAGTTCTTC. The encoded protein is CATSGGSEQFF.

There are a few counts of this clonotype. This chain links TRBV2 with TRBJ1-1; no clear D. CDR3 size: 14 residues. Per the germline V gene, CDR1 is SNHLY and CDR2 is FYNNEI. Between the trimmed V and J ends, which lost 8 bases and 5 bases, there was a span of 18 bases. The DNA of the CDR3 is TGTGCCAGCGTCAATACGGGTGGGTCTACTGAAGCTTTCTTT. This codes for CASVNTGGSTEAFF.

This clonotype was detected a few times. The DNA for the CDR3 is TGTGCCAGCGAATTGTATCTCTATGGCTACACCTTC. Translation gives CASELYLYGYTF. The rearrangement uses TRBV6-1 and TRBJ1-2; D not resolved. CDR3 size: 12 residues. Between the trimmed V and J ends, which lost 8 bases and 4 bases, there was a span of 11 bases. In germline, CDR1 is MNHNS, CDR2 SASEGT.

This clonotype was recorded a few times. The chain employs TRBV20-1 and TRBJ1-1; the D gene is possibly TRBD1 (5 bases). The CDR3 has 13 amino acids. Germline values: CDR1 DFQATT, CDR2 SNEGSKA (reference sequence). Trimming left V 3 bases short and J 5 bases short, with 13 bases between. CDR3 sequence reads: CSARRGGSTEAFF. The DNA of the CDR3 is TGCAGTGCTAGGCGGGGGGGGAGTACTGAAGCTTTCTTT.

This clonotype was detected many times. The gene calls are TRBV6-1 and TRBJ1-1; D is unresolved. V lost 5 bases and J 1 base, leaving 11 bases between the germline ends. The germline gives CDR1 MNHNS, CDR2 SASEGT. The CDR3 is made up of 14 amino acids. The CDR3 bases are TGTGCCAGCAGTCGCCGGGTGGCGAACACTGAAGCTTTCTTT. As protein: CASSRRVANTEAFF.

The J gene is TRBJ2-3, the V gene TRBV29-1; the match to TRBD2 covers 8 bases. This CDR3 comprises 16 residues. The germline V gene has CDR1 SQVTM and CDR2 ANQGSEA. V lost 0 bases to trimming and J lost 7 bases; unmatched junction nucleotides: 12. The CDR3 DNA reads as TGCAGCGTTGAAGATTGGACTAGCTTGAGCGGAAATACGCAGTATTTT. This translates into CSVEDWTSLSGNTQYF.

This clonotype has more than one count but fewer than ten. V is TRBV15 and J is TRBJ2-1; 12 bases are a match to TRBD2. From germline, CDR1 is LNHNV and CDR2 YYDKDF (reference sequence). Trimming took 0 bases from V and 7 from J; bases not matched to a gene: 1. The CDR3 has 15 amino acids. DNA of the CDR3: TGTGCCACCAGCAGAGATCTAGCGGGGGGGAATGAGCAGTTCTTC. This encodes CATSRDLAGGNEQFF.

The V gene is TRBV12-3 or TRBV12-4, the J gene TRBJ1-6; D unresolved. This CDR3 has 15 residues. V was clipped by 6 bases and J by 10 bases, with 19 bases between them. This CDR3 is CASSLGVLEGSPLHF. The CDR3 nucleotides read TGTGCCAGCAGCCTAGGAGTTCTTGAAGGCTCACCCCTCCACTTT.

This clonotype has a handful of counts. The V gene is TRBV2, the J gene TRBJ2-4, with 7 bases aligning to TRBD1. Germline CDR1 is SNHLY and CDR2 is FYNNEI. V lost 5 bases, J lost 0 bases, and 7 bases stayed unmatched. The CDR3 runs to 16 residues. The DNA for the CDR3 is TGTGCCAGCAGTTCGGGACAGCTGACAGCCAAAAACATTCAGTACTTC. It yields the protein CASSSGQLTAKNIQYF.

A few counts support this clonotype. This chain uses TRBV12-3 or TRBV12-4 with TRBJ1-5; TRBD1 matches 8 bases. The length of the CDR3 is 16 residues. Trimming removed 5 bases from V and 2 bases from J; junction bases left unmatched: 8. The DNA for the CDR3 is TGTGCCAGCAGTCCCATCGGACAGGGAGGCAATCAGCCCCAGCATTTT. It specifies CASSPIGQGGNQPQHF.